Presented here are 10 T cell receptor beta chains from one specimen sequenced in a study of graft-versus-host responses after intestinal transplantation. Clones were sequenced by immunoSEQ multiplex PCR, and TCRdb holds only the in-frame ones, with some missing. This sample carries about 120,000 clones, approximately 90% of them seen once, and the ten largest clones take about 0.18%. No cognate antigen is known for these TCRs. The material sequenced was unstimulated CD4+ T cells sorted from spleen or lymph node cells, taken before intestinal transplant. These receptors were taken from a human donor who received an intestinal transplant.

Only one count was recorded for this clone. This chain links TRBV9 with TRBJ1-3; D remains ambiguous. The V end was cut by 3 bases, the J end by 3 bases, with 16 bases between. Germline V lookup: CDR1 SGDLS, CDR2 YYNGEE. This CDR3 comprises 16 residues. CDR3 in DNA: TGTGCCAGCAGCGCACCTAGGGCTAGCGTTGGAAACACCATATATTTT. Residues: CASSAPRASVGNTIYF. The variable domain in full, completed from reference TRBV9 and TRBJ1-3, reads DSGVTQTPKHLITATGQRVTLRCSPRSGDLSVYWYQQSLDQGLQFLIQYYNGEERAKGNILERFSAQQFPDLHSELNLSSLELGDSALYFCASSAPRASVGNTIYFGEGSWLTVV.

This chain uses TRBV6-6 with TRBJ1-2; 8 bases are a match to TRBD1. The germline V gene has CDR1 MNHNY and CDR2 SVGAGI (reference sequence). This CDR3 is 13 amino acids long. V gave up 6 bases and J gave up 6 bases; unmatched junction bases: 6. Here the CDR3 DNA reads TGTGCCAGCAGACCCAACAGGGGGGATGGCTACACCTTC. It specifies CASRPNRGDGYTF.

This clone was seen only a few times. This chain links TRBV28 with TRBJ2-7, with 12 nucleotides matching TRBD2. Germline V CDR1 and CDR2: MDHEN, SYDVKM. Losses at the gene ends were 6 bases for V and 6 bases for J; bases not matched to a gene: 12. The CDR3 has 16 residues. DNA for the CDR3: TGTGCCAGCAGCCTTACTAAACTAGCGGGGGGCTTCGAGCAGTACTTC. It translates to CASSLTKLAGGFEQYF.

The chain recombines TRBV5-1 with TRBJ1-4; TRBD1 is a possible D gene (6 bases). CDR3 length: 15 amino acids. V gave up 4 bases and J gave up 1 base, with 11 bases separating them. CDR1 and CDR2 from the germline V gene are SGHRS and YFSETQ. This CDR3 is CASSAGTKTNEKLFF. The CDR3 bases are TGCGCCAGCAGCGCCGGGACAAAAACTAATGAAAAACTGTTTTTT.

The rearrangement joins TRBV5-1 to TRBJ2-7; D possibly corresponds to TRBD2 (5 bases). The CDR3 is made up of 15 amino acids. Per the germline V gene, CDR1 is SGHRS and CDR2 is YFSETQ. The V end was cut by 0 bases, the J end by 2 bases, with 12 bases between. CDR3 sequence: CASSLGSVKTYEQYF. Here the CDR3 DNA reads TGCGCCAGCAGCTTGGGTAGCGTCAAAACCTACGAGCAGTACTTC. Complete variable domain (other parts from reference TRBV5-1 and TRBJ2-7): KAGVTQTPRYLIKTRGQQVTLSCSPISGHRSVSWYQQTPGQGLQFLFEYFSETQRNKGNFPGRFSGRQFSNSRSEMNVSTLELGDSALYLCASSLGSVKTYEQYFGPGTRLTVT.

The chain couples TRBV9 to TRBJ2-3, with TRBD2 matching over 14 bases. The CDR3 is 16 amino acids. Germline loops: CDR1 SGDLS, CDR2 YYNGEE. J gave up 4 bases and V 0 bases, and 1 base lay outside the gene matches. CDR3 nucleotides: TGTGCCAGCAGCGTAGGACTAGCGGGAGGGGCAGATACGCAGTATTTT. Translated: CASSVGLAGGADTQYF.

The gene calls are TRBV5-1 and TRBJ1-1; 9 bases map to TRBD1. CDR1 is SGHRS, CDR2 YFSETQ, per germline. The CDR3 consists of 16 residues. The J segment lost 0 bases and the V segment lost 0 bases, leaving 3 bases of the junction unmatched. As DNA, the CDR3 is TGCGCCAGCAGCTTGGGGACAGGGGTTATGAACACTGAAGCTTTCTTT. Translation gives CASSLGTGVMNTEAFF.

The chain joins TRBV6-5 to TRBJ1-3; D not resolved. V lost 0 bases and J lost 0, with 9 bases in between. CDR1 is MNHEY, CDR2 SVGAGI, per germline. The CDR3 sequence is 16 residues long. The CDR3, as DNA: TGTGCCAGCAGTTACTCGAGGCCGAGCTCTGGAAACACCATATATTTT. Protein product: CASSYSRPSSGNTIYF.

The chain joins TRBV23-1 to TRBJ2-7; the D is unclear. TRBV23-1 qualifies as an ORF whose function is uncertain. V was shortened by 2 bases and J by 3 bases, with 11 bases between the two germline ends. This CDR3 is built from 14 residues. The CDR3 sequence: CASSQRRSFYEQYF. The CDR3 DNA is TGCGCCAGCAGTCAACGGAGATCTTTCTACGAGCAGTACTTC.

CDR3 nucleotide sequence: TGTGCCAGTAGTATAAGGGGACAGCTCTATGTGGGACTAGCGGCGTCCTACAATGAGCAGTTCTTC. Its translation: CASSIRGQLYVGLAASYNEQFF. The chain is built from TRBV19 and TRBJ2-1; 11 bases are a match to TRBD2. Germline V gene sequence: CDR1 LNHDA, CDR2 SQIVND (reference sequence). The V and J ends lost 2 bases and 1 base, in that order; junction bases with no gene match: 19. The CDR3 totals 22 residues.